The subject of this entry is one TCR beta chain. Its specificity is not known. This may be a read error: a much more frequent sequence differs by one nucleotide. These data belong to a study of glioma-infiltrating T cells. Germline-derived CDR1 and CDR2 are SQVTM and ANQGSEA. The CDR3 extends over 12 amino acids. Using RNA template, CDR3s of TCR alpha and beta were amplified with iRepertoire arm-PCR. TCRdb ran MiXCR on the multiplex PCR reads and lists one entry per CDR3 protein. Of 90,000 or so distinct CDR3 sequences listed, 35% to 50% are singletons. Study-wide points: Above-expected tissue-blood divergence occurred in all gliomas, most in low-grade ones.

The specimen was glioma tissue, nonneoplastic brain tissue, or PBMCs (not recorded which). The rearrangement joins TRBV29-1 to TRBJ1-3; D is possibly TRBD1 (5 bases). The receptor comes from a human donor with low-grade glioma or glioblastoma, undergoing nonglioma brain surgery, or in good health (not recorded which). CDR3 protein: CSGEGNGITIYF. The CDR3 DNA sequence: TGCAGCGGAGAGGGGAACGGAATCACCATATATTTT. The full variable domain, completed using reference TRBV29-1 and TRBJ1-3, is SAVISQKPSRDICQRGTSLTIQCQVDSQVTMMFWYRQQPGQSLTLIATANQGSEATYESGFVIDKFPISRPNLTFSTLTVSNMSPEDSSIYLCSGEGNGITIYFGEGSWLTVV.